A single sample is the source of the 12 T cell receptor beta chains below, sequenced in a study of blood T cells in healthy people across ages. A J-beta primer mix and a sample-barcoded 5' primer were used in a second PCR of about 6 to 12 cycles. TCRdb fed the 5' RACE reads into MiXCR, producing one record per CDR3 protein. The sample shows 1,500,000 or so distinct CDR3 sequences, roughly 64% of them seen only once. Source material: blood. The receptors were gathered from a man aged 18 to 29 in good health.

The gene calls are TRBV20-1 and TRBJ1-5, with TRBD1 identical over 7 bases. V dropped 3 bases and J dropped 4; count of bases not matched to a gene: 3. Germline CDR1 is DFQATT and CDR2 is SNEGSKA (reference sequence). The CDR3 contains 13 residues. The CDR3 spells CSARDRLNQPQHF. The CDR3 DNA reads TGCAGTGCTAGGGACAGGCTTAATCAGCCCCAGCATTTT.

CDR3 loop: CASSQVAAESPNYGYTF. The CDR3 nucleotides are TGCGCCAGCAGCCAAGTCGCGGCAGAATCTCCTAACTATGGCTACACCTTC. The chain links TRBV4-3 to TRBJ1-2; D ambiguous. This CDR3 is 17 amino acids long. V lost 1 base to trimming and J lost 0 bases, with 15 bases between them. Germline V gene sequence: CDR1 LGHNA, CDR2 YSLEER.

The V call is TRBV20-1, the J call TRBJ2-1; TRBD1 aligns across 8 bases. Germline trimming cut 4 bases from V and 8 bases from J; bases unmatched to any gene: 13. Germline V gives CDR1 DFQATT, CDR2 SNEGSKA (reference sequence). The CDR3 loop spans 15 amino acids. This CDR3 is CSATSGQVLVDEQFF. Here the CDR3 DNA reads TGCAGTGCTACTTCGGGACAGGTTCTGGTCGATGAGCAGTTCTTC.

The gene calls are TRBV6-5 and TRBJ2-4; possible D gene TRBD1, 6 bases. Near its end, the DNA agrees better with TRBJ2-7, so the J call may be wrong. The CDR3 has 16 residues. Germline values: CDR1 MNHEY, CDR2 SVGAGI. The chain's CDR3 is CASSYSILTGFYEQYF. The CDR3 DNA is TGTGCCAGCAGTTACTCGATCCTGACAGGTTTCTACGAGCAGTACTTC.

This clonotype occurred once. The rearrangement links TRBV4-1 to TRBJ2-1; D is unresolved. V lost 2 bases, J lost 10 bases, and 24 bases lay in between. Germline CDR1 is MGHRA and CDR2 is YSYEKL. This CDR3 is 17 amino acids long. CDR3 sequence reads: CASSQLPPRLAGSEQFF. Written as DNA, the CDR3 is TGCGCCAGCAGCCAACTCCCCCCAAGGCTCGCTGGTTCGGAGCAGTTCTTC.

The V and J genes are TRBV4-1 and TRBJ2-3, with TRBD2 matching over 7 bases. CDR1 MGHRA and CDR2 YSYEKL come from the germline V gene. With 7 bases clipped from V and 6 bases from J, the junction kept 10 bases outside the gene matches. This CDR3 is 14 amino acids long. The CDR3, as DNA: TGCGCCAGCACAGGCGGGGGAAGTGGCGATACGCAGTATTTT. This sequence encodes CASTGGGSGDTQYF.

CDR3 loop: CASSDPGSLYEQYF. CDR3 bases: TGTGCCAGCAGTGACCCCGGGAGTTTATACGAGCAGTACTTC. The rearrangement joins TRBV2 to TRBJ2-7; D might be TRBD2 (6 bases). Germline loops: CDR1 SNHLY, CDR2 FYNNEI. Trimming shortened V by 3 bases and J by 4 bases, and 13 bases separated the two germline ends. The CDR3 consists of 14 residues.

Only a few counts were recorded for this clonotype. The chain combines TRBV6-5 with TRBJ1-6; no firm D call. The germline V and J ends were trimmed by 4 bases and 6 bases, with 22 bases remaining between them. The CDR3 runs to 18 residues. Germline loops: CDR1 MNHEY, CDR2 SVGAGI. The CDR3 reads CASSWQLKAEGSNSPLHF. In DNA, the CDR3 is TGTGCCAGCAGTTGGCAACTTAAGGCCGAGGGAAGTAATTCACCCCTCCACTTT.

V and J are TRBV7-2 and TRBJ1-5; D uncertain. Germline V gives CDR1 SGHTA, CDR2 FQGNSA. V lost 1 base to trimming and J lost 6 bases, with 7 bases between them. The CDR3 covers 13 residues. CDR3 loop: CASSLEGFQPQHF. The CDR3 region has the DNA TGTGCCAGCAGCTTAGAAGGATTTCAGCCCCAGCATTTT. Variable domain in full (rest from reference TRBV7-2 and TRBJ1-5): GAGVSQSPSNKVTEKGKDVELRCDPISGHTALYWYRQSLGQGLEFLIYFQGNSAPDKSGLPSDRFSAERTGGSVSTLTIQRTQQEDSAVYLCASSLEGFQPQHFGDGTRLSIL.

This clonotype has only a few counts. V usage is TRBV21-1 and J usage is TRBJ1-2. TRBV21-1 is a pseudogene segment. The CDR3 is 16 residues long. The CDR3 sequence: CASSHSGGNNRYGYTF. Here the CDR3 DNA reads TGTGCCAGCAGTCATAGTGGAGGGAACAACCGCTATGGCTACACCTTC.

This clonotype was seen more than once but under ten times. The rearrangement joins TRBV5-1 to TRBJ2-5; 8 nucleotides agree with TRBD2. Germline V gene sequence: CDR1 SGHRS, CDR2 YFSETQ. This CDR3 contains 17 residues. V dropped 0 bases and J dropped 2; count of bases not matched to a gene: 9. Here the CDR3 DNA reads TGCGCCAGCAGCTTGGCCCCCTCACTAGCGGCACAAGAGACCCAGTACTTC. Encoded protein: CASSLAPSLAAQETQYF.

The gene calls are TRBV20-1 and TRBJ2-1; tentatively, D is TRBD1 (5 bases). Germline-derived CDR1 and CDR2 are DFQATT and SNEGSKA (reference sequence). The CDR3 totals 13 residues. Deletions cut 2 bases from V and 7 bases from J, with 12 bases between. The CDR3 loop is CSARQGFGNEQFF. The DNA for the CDR3 is TGCAGTGCTAGACAGGGTTTTGGGAATGAGCAGTTCTTC.